One sample yielded the 11 T cell receptor beta chains listed below, sequenced in a study of beta chain features in type 1 diabetes. What was sequenced were expressed TCRB transcripts, since all of the isolated RNA had been reverse transcribed. Libraries were prepared by immunoSEQ multiplex PCR; TCRdb keeps only in-frame clonotypes and omits some of them. Here the sample spans about 180,000 clones, about 13% being singletons. The sequencing input was central memory CD4+ T cells from blood. The receptors originated from a woman aged 18 to 35 in good health.

CDR3 DNA: TGTGCCAGCAGTCCCACCCGGCGACTGGGTAGCGGGACTAACAATGAGCAGTTCTTC. As protein: CASSPTRRLGSGTNNEQFF. The gene calls are TRBV27 and TRBJ2-1, with 8 bases that match TRBD2. The length of the CDR3 is 19 residues. The V gene end was trimmed by 5 bases and the J gene end by 5 bases; junction bases not matched to a gene: 20. From germline, CDR1 is MNHEY and CDR2 SMNVEV (reference sequence).

This clone showed up just a few times. The chain links TRBV4-2 to TRBJ2-3; no firm D call. Deletions cut 3 bases from V and 2 bases from J, with 15 bases between. CDR3 size: 16 residues. The V gene's germline CDR1 is LGHNA and CDR2 YNFKEQ. CDR3 sequence reads: CASSHSLSGDTDTQYF. CDR3 bases: TGTGCCAGCAGCCATAGCCTGAGTGGTGACACAGATACGCAGTATTTT.

This clone was seen a few times. The V gene is TRBV14, the J gene TRBJ2-1; TRBD2 agrees at 11 bases. V lost 3 bases, J lost 7 bases, and 14 bases stayed unmatched. The CDR3 spans 18 residues. The germline V gene has CDR1 SGHDN and CDR2 FVKESK. CDR3 sequence (DNA): TGTGCCAGCAGCCATCCAAAGGGAACTAGCGGGAGTTTGAATGAGCAGTTCTTC. Translation: CASSHPKGTSGSLNEQFF.

The rearrangement joins TRBV2 to TRBJ2-7; tentative D call: TRBD2 (5 bases). The CDR3 consists of 15 residues. Germline V lookup: CDR1 SNHLY, CDR2 FYNNEI. Trimming took off 6 bases at V and 2 bases at J, with 17 bases between the two ends. This chain's CDR3 is CASSHGQRRTYEQYF. The CDR3 DNA is TGTGCCAGCAGCCACGGTCAGCGGAGGACCTACGAGCAGTACTTC. Based on the CDR3 plus reference TRBV2 and TRBJ2-7, the full variable domain is EPEVTQTPSHQVTQMGQEVILRCVPISNHLYFYWYRQILGQKVEFLVSFYNNEISEKSEIFDDQFSVERPDGSNFTLKIRSTKLEDSAMYFCASSHGQRRTYEQYFGPGTRLTVT.

This clone has a single count. The chain employs TRBV4-2 and TRBJ1-5; 7 nucleotides line up with TRBD1. Looked up from germline, CDR1 is LGHNA and CDR2 is YNFKEQ. CDR3 length: 16 residues. V trimming: 0 bases; J trimming: 2 bases; junction bases outside the gene matches: 4. The CDR3 reads CASSQDGDSRNQPQHF. In nucleotides, the CDR3 is TGTGCCAGCAGCCAAGATGGGGACAGTCGCAATCAGCCCCAGCATTTT.

The chain uses TRBV28 and TRBJ1-2; 12 nucleotides agree with TRBD1. Germline assignment: CDR1 MDHEN and CDR2 SYDVKM. The CDR3 has 15 residues. After removal of 5 bases from V and 6 bases from J, the junction contained 7 bases not matched to a gene. DNA of the CDR3: TGTGCCAGCAGTAAACCGGGACAGGGGGCTGATGGCTACACCTTC. Its protein product is CASSKPGQGADGYTF.

V usage is TRBV6-5 and J usage is TRBJ2-7; D perhaps matches TRBD1 (6 bases). Per the germline V gene, CDR1 is MNHEY and CDR2 is SVGAGI. Trimming shortened V by 7 bases and J by 0 bases, and 16 bases separated the two germline ends. This CDR3 has 15 amino acids. Here the CDR3 DNA reads TGTGCCAGCAAATATGCGGACAGTCCCTCCTACGAGCAGTACTTC. Residues: CASKYADSPSYEQYF.

The sample holds a few counts of this clone. This chain uses TRBV2 with TRBJ2-1; D is ambiguous. The CDR3 contains 13 residues. Looked up from germline, CDR1 is SNHLY and CDR2 is FYNNEI. The V gene lost 6 bases and the J gene lost 7 bases, with 13 bases spanning the gap. The CDR3, as DNA: TGTGCCAGCAGCCCCCTGGCCGGGAATGAGCAGTTCTTC. This codes for CASSPLAGNEQFF.

CDR3 residues: CAISPGLAGEQYF. CDR3 DNA: TGTGCCATCAGTCCGGGACTAGCAGGCGAGCAGTACTTC. The chain employs TRBV10-3 and TRBJ2-7, with 9 bases aligning to TRBD2. The germline gives CDR1 ENHRY, CDR2 SYGVKD. The CDR3 consists of 13 residues. V trimming: 5 bases; J trimming: 6 bases; junction bases outside the gene matches: 5.

The V call is TRBV7-9, the J call TRBJ1-1, with a tentative D call TRBD1 (6 bases). This CDR3 spans 14 amino acids. Per germline, CDR1 SEHNR and CDR2 FQNEAQ (reference sequence). Trimming shortened V by 8 bases and J by 3 bases, and 16 bases separated the two germline ends. CDR3 loop: CASHEGGVHTEAFF. The CDR3 DNA reads TGTGCCAGCCACGAGGGGGGGGTCCACACTGAAGCTTTCTTT.

This clone has just one count. The rearrangement links TRBV5-1 to TRBJ2-5, with 9 bases identical to TRBD2. There are 16 residues in the CDR3. J gave up 2 bases and V 3 bases, and 8 bases lay outside the gene matches. The germline V gene encodes CDR1 SGHRS and CDR2 YFSETQ. The CDR3 DNA is TGCGCCAGCAGCTGGGCACTTAGCGGGAGTCAAGAGACCCAGTACTTC. Translated, it gives CASSWALSGSQETQYF.